Listed below are T cell receptor beta chains from one sample, sequenced in a study of blood T cell repertoires in COVID-19. Profiled with immunoSEQ multiplex PCR; TCRdb holds only in-frame clones, not every one. This table has about 300,000 clones, 70% to 90% appearing once. Sequenced material: PBMCs or T cells enriched from blood (not recorded which). The receptors were sampled from a woman in her twenties or thirties who had recovered from COVID-19. Both conserved end residues are part of each CDR3. D genes are given only for firm matches. Clone size is shown for a subset of rows, as once, few, many or a class of expanded clone.

v_call	d_call	j_call	clone_size	cdr3_aa	cdr3_nt
TRBV9	-	TRBJ2-3	-	CASSFRGQSRADTQYF	TGTGCCAGCAGCTTTAGAGGGCAGTCACGGGCAGATACGCAGTATTTT
TRBV30	TRBD1	TRBJ1-5	-	CAWSAGTGGGQPQHF	TGTGCCTGGAGTGCAGGGACAGGGGGGGGTCAGCCCCAGCATTTT
TRBV4-2	TRBD1	TRBJ1-1	-	CASSSTGGTEAFF	TGTGCCAGCAGCTCCACAGGGGGCACTGAAGCTTTCTTT
TRBV4-3	-	TRBJ2-1	-	CASSQAGGAPADEQFF	TGCGCCAGCAGCCAAGCTGGGGGGGCCCCTGCGGATGAGCAGTTCTTC
TRBV3-1/TRBV3-2	TRBD1	TRBJ1-4	-	CASSDRATNEKLFF	TGTGCCAGCAGTGACAGGGCAACTAATGAAAAACTGTTTTTT
TRBV18	-	TRBJ1-2	few	CASSPLLKRRDEDGYTF	TGTGCCAGCTCACCTCTTCTAAAAAGGCGGGACGAGGATGGCTACACCTTC
TRBV6-1	TRBD1	TRBJ1-2	once	CASSEAGQLNYGYTF	TGTGCCAGCAGTGAAGCGGGACAGCTAAACTATGGCTACACCTTC
TRBV30	TRBD1	TRBJ2-2	-	CAWTRGPGELFF	TGTGCCTGGACGAGGGGGCCCGGGGAGCTGTTTTTT
TRBV5-6	-	TRBJ2-3	-	CASSRLRLADTQYF	TGTGCCAGCAGCAGACTTCGACTTGCAGATACGCAGTATTTT
TRBV6-2/TRBV6-3	-	TRBJ1-1	many	CASSFDTEAFF	TGTGCCAGCAGTTTCGACACCGAAGCTTTCTTT
TRBV18	-	TRBJ2-1	-	CASSPEGVYNEQFF	TGTGCCAGCTCACCAGAAGGGGTCTACAATGAGCAGTTCTTC
TRBV10-3	TRBD1	TRBJ1-5	-	CAISESAGTGAHQPQHF	TGTGCCATCAGTGAGTCGGCCGGGACAGGGGCCCATCAGCCCCAGCATTTT